Each of the 29 T cell receptor beta chains below was sequenced from the same sample in a study of T cells expressing NK-cell markers. TCRdb re-called the 5' RACE reads and catalogs CDR3 proteins one per entry, DNA excluded. This sample's clone table lists some 390,000 distinct CDR3 sequences. The sequencing input was blood T cells: a sorted CD56 or NKG2C T cell subset, CD4+ or CD8+ T cells, or bulk PBMC T cells (not recorded which). The receptor source for this set is a woman aged 45 to 65 in good health.

This chain uses TRBV12-3 or TRBV12-4 with TRBJ2-1; as DNA is missing, the TRBD2 call by TCRdb cannot be tested. The CDR3 spans 18 residues. The CDR3 loop reads CASSLAVAGGPGGIKQFF.

This chain uses TRBV29-1 with TRBJ1-1. Germline V gene sequence: CDR1 SQVTM, CDR2 ANQGSEA. The CDR3 spans 13 residues. This CDR3 reads CSVVKGMRPEAFF.

The chain is built from TRBV15 and TRBJ1-4. The CDR3 runs to 15 residues. Germline CDR1 and CDR2: LNHNV and YYDKDF (reference sequence). The CDR3 loop reads CATSRQGQFNEKLFF.

V is TRBV12-3 or TRBV12-4 and J is TRBJ2-1; TCRdb outputs TRBD2, but without DNA this stays unchecked. The CDR3 is 15 residues long. This CDR3 reads CASSSRLAGSNEQFF.

The chain has TRBV3-1 and TRBJ2-1; TCRdb gives TRBD1 as the D gene, but with no DNA this cannot be confirmed. The CDR3 is made up of 15 amino acids. CDR1 is LGHDT and CDR2 is YNNKEL in the germline V gene (reference sequence). This CDR3 is CASSQEGARGHEQFF.

This sequence joins TRBV5-1 and TRBJ1-5; TCRdb proposes TRBD1, but this gene call is untestable without DNA. The germline V gene encodes CDR1 SGHRS and CDR2 YFSETQ. There are 16 residues in the CDR3. CDR3 residues: CASSLYGGSSNQPQHF. Filled out from reference TRBV5-1 and TRBJ1-5, the complete variable domain reads KAGVTQTPRYLIKTRGQQVTLSCSPISGHRSVSWYQQTPGQGLQFLFEYFSETQRNKGNFPGRFSGRQFSNSRSEMNVSTLELGDSALYLCASSLYGGSSNQPQHFGDGTRLSIL.

This chain joins TRBV6-5 and TRBJ2-2; TCRdb's D call of TRBD2 is untestable without DNA. CDR3 size: 17 residues. Germline loops: CDR1 MNHEY, CDR2 SVGAGI. Here the CDR3 reads CASSRGTSGSSTGELFF.

The chain links TRBV30 to TRBJ1-1; there is no DNA to check the TCRdb D call of TRBD1. Germline-derived CDR1 and CDR2 are GTSNPN and SVGIG (reference sequence). This CDR3 is built from 15 residues. This chain's CDR3 is CAWIGFQGPNTEAFF.

The chain carries TRBV15 and TRBJ2-1; TCRdb proposes TRBD1, but this gene call is untestable without DNA. Looked up from germline, CDR1 is LNHNV and CDR2 is YYDKDF (reference sequence). This CDR3 region has 17 residues. The CDR3 here is CATSKRGGRGHYNEQFF.

This chain uses TRBV5-1 with TRBJ2-3; TCRdb outputs TRBD2, but without DNA this stays unchecked. The CDR3 is 14 residues long. Germline CDR1 is SGHRS and CDR2 is YFSETQ. The CDR3 reads CASSLASGLDTQYF. Complete variable domain (other parts from reference TRBV5-1 and TRBJ2-3): KAGVTQTPRYLIKTRGQQVTLSCSPISGHRSVSWYQQTPGQGLQFLFEYFSETQRNKGNFPGRFSGRQFSNSRSEMNVSTLELGDSALYLCASSLASGLDTQYFGPGTRLTVL.

The chain uses TRBV9 and TRBJ2-1; TCRdb's assignment of TRBD2 cannot be checked, as there is no DNA. The CDR3 has 19 amino acids. Germline V gene lookup returns CDR1 SGDLS and CDR2 YYNGEE. The CDR3 sequence: CASSAGTSVKFPSYNEQFF.

This chain links TRBV11-2 with TRBJ1-1. The CDR3 runs to 14 residues. Germline V gene data show CDR1 as SGHAT and CDR2 as FQNNGV. The CDR3 here is CASSADIVSTEAFF. Full variable domain (missing parts from reference TRBV11-2 and TRBJ1-1): EAGVAQSPRYKIIEKRQSVAFWCNPISGHATLYWYQQILGQGPKLLIQFQNNGVVDDSQLPKDRFSAERLKGVDSTLKIQPAKLEDSAVYLCASSADIVSTEAFFGQGTRLTVV.

The V gene is TRBV30, the J gene TRBJ1-3. The germline V gene has CDR1 GTSNPN and CDR2 SVGIG (reference sequence). CDR3 length equals 12 residues. CDR3 amino acids: CAWSYSGNTIYF.

V and J are TRBV27 and TRBJ2-3. The CDR3 is made up of 14 amino acids. Germline CDR1 reads MNHEY; CDR2 reads SMNVEV (reference sequence). This CDR3 reads CASSLSAVYDTQYF.

The V and J genes are TRBV7-8 and TRBJ2-7; lacking DNA, the TRBD1 call made by TCRdb goes unchecked. The CDR3 runs to 13 residues. Germline V gene lookup returns CDR1 SGHVS and CDR2 FQNEAQ. The CDR3 protein is CASSSTGLGDQYF.

The rearrangement uses TRBV20-1 and TRBJ1-4; TCRdb outputs TRBD1, but without DNA this stays unchecked. This CDR3 spans 14 amino acids. The germline V gene encodes CDR1 DFQATT and CDR2 SNEGSKA (reference sequence). The CDR3: CSARGAGVNEKLFF.

The V and J genes are TRBV29-1 and TRBJ2-7. Germline lookup yields CDR1 SQVTM and CDR2 ANQGSEA. The CDR3 is made up of 11 amino acids. The CDR3: CSVASSYEQYF.

V gene TRBV11-3 combines with J gene TRBJ1-1. Germline V gene sequence: CDR1 SGHNT, CDR2 YENEEA. The CDR3 loop spans 18 amino acids. CDR3 sequence reads: CASSLDPSVRTGNTEAFF.

This chain joins TRBV20-1 and TRBJ2-1; TCRdb lists TRBD2, though no DNA is available to test this call. Germline CDR1 and CDR2: DFQATT and SNEGSKA (reference sequence). The length of the CDR3 is 12 residues. The chain's CDR3 is CSATQRHNEQFF.

The chain employs TRBV4-1 and TRBJ1-1. The germline gives CDR1 MGHRA, CDR2 YSYEKL. CDR3 length equals 13 residues. The CDR3 is CASRVTGNTEAFF.

This chain links TRBV10-3 with TRBJ2-2; the TRBD1 assignment by TCRdb is unverifiable without DNA. The CDR3 sequence is 17 residues long. Germline lookup yields CDR1 ENHRY and CDR2 SYGVKD. The CDR3 here is CAISGQGLNLNTGELFF.

The V gene is TRBV5-1, the J gene TRBJ2-2. In germline, CDR1 is SGHRS, CDR2 YFSETQ. The CDR3 consists of 15 residues. The chain's CDR3 is CASSLANLETGELFF.

This rearrangement joins TRBV5-5 to TRBJ2-5; TCRdb reports TRBD2, a call that lacks DNA to check it against. CDR3 length: 16 residues. Germline V gives CDR1 SGHKS, CDR2 YYEKEE (reference sequence). CDR3 amino acids: CASSLAVAGAQETQYF. The entire variable domain, with the rest obtained from reference TRBV5-5 and TRBJ2-5, is as follows: DAGVTQSPTHLIKTRGQQVTLRCSPISGHKSVSWYQQVLGQGPQFIFQYYEKEERGRGNFPDRFSARQFPNYSSELNVNALLLGDSALYLCASSLAVAGAQETQYFGPGTRLLVL.

The chain joins TRBV6-6 to TRBJ2-3. CDR3 length: 14 residues. CDR1 is MNHNY, CDR2 SVGAGI, per germline (reference sequence). The CDR3 sequence is CASSYSGRTDTQYF.

The rearrangement joins TRBV12-3 or TRBV12-4 to TRBJ1-2. CDR3 length: 12 amino acids. The CDR3 spells CASRKGPSTYTF.

The gene calls are TRBV12-3 or TRBV12-4 and TRBJ2-5; TCRdb reports TRBD1, a call that lacks DNA to check it against. The CDR3 is 13 amino acids. This CDR3 reads CASSSDIQETQYF.

The chain is built from TRBV12-5 and TRBJ2-2; the TCRdb call, TRBD1, lacks DNA for checking. The germline CDR1 and CDR2 sequences are LGHNT and FRNRAP. The CDR3 contains 17 residues. This CDR3 reads CASGLFPGISNTGELFF.

V is TRBV19 and J is TRBJ1-1. Germline loops: CDR1 LNHDA, CDR2 SQIVND (reference sequence). The CDR3 covers 15 residues. The CDR3 sequence: CASIPSWGVNTEAFF.

The chain joins TRBV11-3 to TRBJ2-1; TCRdb outputs TRBD2, but without DNA this stays unchecked. This CDR3 region has 18 residues. Germline CDR1 SGHNT, CDR2 YENEEA. CDR3 protein: CASSSGLAGGTRYNEQFF.